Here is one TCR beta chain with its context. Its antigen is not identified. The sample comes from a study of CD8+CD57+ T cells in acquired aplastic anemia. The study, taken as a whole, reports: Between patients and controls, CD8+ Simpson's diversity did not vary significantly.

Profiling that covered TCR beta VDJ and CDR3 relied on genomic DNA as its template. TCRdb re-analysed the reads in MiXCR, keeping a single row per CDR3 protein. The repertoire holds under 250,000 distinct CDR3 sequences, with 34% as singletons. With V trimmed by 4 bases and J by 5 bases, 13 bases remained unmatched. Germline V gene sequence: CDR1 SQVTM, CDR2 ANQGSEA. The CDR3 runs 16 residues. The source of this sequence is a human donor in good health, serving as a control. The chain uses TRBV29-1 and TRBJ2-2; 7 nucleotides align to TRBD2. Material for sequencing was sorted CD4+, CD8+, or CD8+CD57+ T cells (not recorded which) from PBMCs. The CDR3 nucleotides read TGCAGCGTTGTTCGTGGGGGGGTTGATGGGACCGGGGAGCTGTTTTTT. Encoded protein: CSVVRGGVDGTGELFF.